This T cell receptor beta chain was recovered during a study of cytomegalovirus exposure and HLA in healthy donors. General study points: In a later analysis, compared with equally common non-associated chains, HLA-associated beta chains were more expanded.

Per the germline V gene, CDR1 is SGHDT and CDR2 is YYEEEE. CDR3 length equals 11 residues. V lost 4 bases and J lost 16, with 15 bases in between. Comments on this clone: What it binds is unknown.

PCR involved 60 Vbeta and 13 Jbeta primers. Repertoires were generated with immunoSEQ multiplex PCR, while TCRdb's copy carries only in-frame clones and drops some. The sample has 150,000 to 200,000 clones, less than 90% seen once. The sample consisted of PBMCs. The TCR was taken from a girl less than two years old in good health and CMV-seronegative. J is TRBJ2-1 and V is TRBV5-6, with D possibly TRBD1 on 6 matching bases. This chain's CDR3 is CASSQGTQGFF. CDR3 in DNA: TGTGCCAGCAGCCAGGGGACCCAGGGATTCTTC.